What follows are 19 T cell receptor beta chains derived from one specimen sequenced in a study of blood T cells in healthy people across ages. Alongside a J-beta primer mix, a sample-barcoded 5' primer served in a second PCR lasting about 7 to 12 cycles. MiXCR was run by TCRdb on the 5' RACE reads, yielding one entry per CDR3 protein. The sample shows 1.5 million to 2 million distinct CDR3 sequences, 28% of them seen only once. The sequencing sample was made of blood. Receptors were obtained from a woman between 25 and 40 years old in good health.

The chain has TRBV10-3 and TRBJ2-7; D is undetermined. CDR1 and CDR2 from the germline V gene are ENHRY and SYGVKD. V lost 11 bases to trimming and J lost 9 bases, with 23 bases between them. The CDR3 is 13 amino acids. CDR3 coding DNA: TGTGCCGCCGCTGTTGACCCCTACGAAGGGCAGTACTTC. Its protein is CAAAVDPYEGQYF.

This rearrangement joins TRBV28 to TRBJ2-3; no definite D call. This CDR3 is 12 amino acids long. Trimming cost V 3 bases and J 4 bases, with 5 bases left between them. Germline CDR1 is MDHEN and CDR2 is SYDVKM. CDR3 bases: TGTGCCAGCAGTTTCGTGGCAGATACGCAGTATTTT. The encoded protein is CASSFVADTQYF.

This clonotype was seen more than once but under ten times. The J gene is TRBJ1-2, the V gene TRBV29-1, with 7 bases identical to TRBD1. The germline CDR1 and CDR2 sequences are SQVTM and ANQGSEA. The CDR3 covers 14 residues. After removal of 6 bases from V and 5 bases from J, the junction contained 12 bases not matched to a gene. The CDR3 coding sequence is TGCAGCGTCGGGACAGCTAGTTCTGGATATGGCTACACCTTC. This translates into CSVGTASSGYGYTF.

Comment on this clonotype: A much larger clone differs from this one at a single base, so this may be a read error. J is TRBJ2-1 and V is TRBV6-6, with 7 positions matching TRBD1. The J call is in doubt because the DNA end fits TRBJ2-7 better. Germline loops: CDR1 MNHNY, CDR2 SVGAGI (reference sequence). CDR3 size: 14 residues. CDR3 DNA sequence: TGTGCCAGCAGGTACAGGGGTTCCTACAATGAGCAGTACTTC. Translated, it gives CASRYRGSYNEQYF.

Ten or more counts support this clonotype. The chain uses TRBV5-1 and TRBJ2-3; 13 bases match TRBD2. The V gene end was trimmed by 4 bases and the J gene end by 2 bases; junction bases not matched to a gene: 4. Germline CDR1 is SGHRS and CDR2 is YFSETQ. This CDR3 region has 16 residues. In DNA form, the CDR3 reads TGCGCCAGCAGCCCTACTAGCGGGGGGGTCACAGATACGCAGTATTTT. Translating gives CASSPTSGGVTDTQYF.

This clonotype was observed many times. This rearrangement joins TRBV10-3 to TRBJ2-1; TRBD2 matches at 7 bases. CDR1 is ENHRY, CDR2 SYGVKD, per germline. There are 13 residues in the CDR3. Germline trimming cut 8 bases from V and 3 bases from J; bases unmatched to any gene: 4. CDR3 sequence: CAIGGGNYNEQFF. The CDR3 DNA reads as TGTGCCATCGGCGGGGGAAACTACAATGAGCAGTTCTTC.

This clonotype came up a few times. This chain connects TRBV9 to TRBJ1-1; D is possibly TRBD1 (5 bases). Germline V gene sequence: CDR1 SGDLS, CDR2 YYNGEE. Deletions cut 7 bases from V and 8 bases from J, with 18 bases between. This CDR3 spans 13 amino acids. Here the CDR3 DNA reads TGTGCCAGCGCGGGGGAGGGTTTTCGAGAAGCTTTCTTT. Its protein product is CASAGEGFREAFF.

The genes are TRBV5-1 and TRBJ2-1; D call uncertain. V lost 7 bases and J 7 bases, leaving 15 bases between the germline ends. CDR1 and CDR2 from the germline V gene are SGHRS and YFSETQ. The CDR3 runs to 13 residues. CDR3 DNA: TGCGCCAGCCGAGGACCTAACGGGAATGAGCAGTTCTTC. It codes for CASRGPNGNEQFF. The complete variable domain, with remaining parts taken from reference TRBV5-1 and TRBJ2-1, reads KAGVTQTPRYLIKTRGQQVTLSCSPISGHRSVSWYQQTPGQGLQFLFEYFSETQRNKGNFPGRFSGRQFSNSRSEMNVSTLELGDSALYLCASRGPNGNEQFFGPGTRLTVL.

This clonotype was seen ten or more times. The chain joins TRBV20-1 to TRBJ2-5; TRBD2 aligns across 10 bases. This CDR3 contains 12 residues. V lost 3 bases to trimming and J lost 5 bases; unmatched junction nucleotides: 0. Germline assignment: CDR1 DFQATT and CDR2 SNEGSKA (reference sequence). In nucleotides, the CDR3 is TGCAGTGCTAGGACTAGCGGGGAGACCCAGTACTTC. Translation gives CSARTSGETQYF.

The sample holds a few counts of this clonotype. This rearrangement joins TRBV5-6 to TRBJ1-1; D is perhaps TRBD1 (5 bases). Trimming left V 4 bases short and J 3 bases short, with 13 bases between. This CDR3 comprises 14 residues. In germline, CDR1 is SGHDT, CDR2 YYEEEE. In DNA, the CDR3 is TGTGCCAGCAGCGAAGTGACGGGGGACACTGAAGCTTTCTTT. Translating it yields CASSEVTGDTEAFF.

The CDR3 reads CASSELADREQFF. Here the CDR3 DNA reads TGTGCCAGCAGTGAACTAGCCGACCGTGAGCAGTTCTTC. The chain combines TRBV2 with TRBJ2-1; a weak D match, TRBD2 (5 bases). The V end lost 2 bases, the J end lost 9 bases, and 11 bases lay between the germline ends. This CDR3 has 13 amino acids. Germline assignment: CDR1 SNHLY and CDR2 FYNNEI.

This clonotype has at least ten counts. This sequence joins TRBV6-5 and TRBJ2-5, with D tentatively TRBD2 (6 bases). Trimming took off 4 bases at V and 0 bases at J, with 15 bases between the two ends. This CDR3 is built from 16 residues. CDR1 is MNHEY and CDR2 is SVGAGI in the germline V gene. CDR3 sequence: CASSSIGTANQETQYF. For the CDR3, the DNA is TGTGCCAGCAGTTCAATCGGGACTGCTAACCAAGAGACCCAGTACTTC.

The chain combines TRBV25-1 with TRBJ1-1; maybe TRBD1 (5 bases). The germline V gene has CDR1 MGHDK and CDR2 SYGVNS. The CDR3 loop spans 12 amino acids. Trimming cost V 3 bases and J 11 bases, with 13 bases left between them. CDR3 bases: TGTGCCAGCAGTGATAGCGGACATCCCGCTTTCTTT. Translating gives CASSDSGHPAFF.

This clonotype was seen a few times. The J gene is TRBJ2-1, the V gene TRBV12-3 or TRBV12-4; D not resolved. There are 14 residues in the CDR3. V dropped 8 bases and J dropped 1 base, with 12 bases sitting between them. The CDR3 sequence is CASCPNPSYNEQFF. For the CDR3, the DNA is TGTGCCAGCTGTCCTAATCCTTCCTACAATGAGCAGTTCTTC.

The chain employs TRBV12-3 or TRBV12-4 and TRBJ2-5, with TRBD1 matching over 7 bases. V gave up 4 bases and J gave up 4 bases; unmatched junction bases: 12. This CDR3 is 16 amino acids long. In nucleotides, the CDR3 is TGTGCCAGCAGTTCCCGGGACAGAGAAGGCGGAGAGACCCAGTACTTC. The encoded protein is CASSSRDREGGETQYF.

A word on this clonotype: With a much larger clone just one base away, this may be a read error. The chain joins TRBV7-4 to TRBJ2-7, with 10 bases matching TRBD1. Germline CDR1 SGHVT, CDR2 SQSDAQ. CDR3 length equals 20 residues. J lost 3 bases, V lost 2 bases, and 19 bases had no gene match. CDR3 nucleotide sequence: TGTGCCAGCAGCTTAACCCAAAAGACAGGGGGCGCCGGTCCAGACTACGAGCAGTACTTC. Encoded protein: CASSLTQKTGGAGPDYEQYF.

Of note for this clonotype: One end of the junction is discordant with germline, which a read error may explain. This chain uses TRBV12-3 or TRBV12-4 with TRBJ2-2; D possibly corresponds to TRBD2 (5 bases). The CDR3 is made up of 11 amino acids. The CDR3 nucleotides are TGTGCCAGCAGTCTCACCGGGGAGCCGTTTTTT. Protein product: CASSLTGEPFF.

This clonotype was observed a few times. V is TRBV7-9 and J is TRBJ2-1; D not certain. Trimming stripped 5 bases from V and 9 bases from J, with 11 bases between. This CDR3 is 12 amino acids long. CDR1 and CDR2 from the germline V gene are SEHNR and FQNEAQ (reference sequence). Here the CDR3 reads CASSPGSGEQFF. CDR3 bases: TGTGCCAGCAGCCCCGGGTCAGGTGAGCAGTTCTTC.

The V call is TRBV5-1, the J call TRBJ2-3; 16 positions match TRBD2. The CDR3 loop spans 20 amino acids. The V gene end was trimmed by 2 bases and the J gene end by 0 bases; junction bases not matched to a gene: 9. Germline assignment: CDR1 SGHRS and CDR2 YFSETQ. The CDR3 here is CASSLHSGTSGGVSTDTQYF. The DNA of the CDR3 is TGCGCCAGCAGCTTACACTCCGGGACTAGCGGGGGGGTCAGCACAGATACGCAGTATTTT.